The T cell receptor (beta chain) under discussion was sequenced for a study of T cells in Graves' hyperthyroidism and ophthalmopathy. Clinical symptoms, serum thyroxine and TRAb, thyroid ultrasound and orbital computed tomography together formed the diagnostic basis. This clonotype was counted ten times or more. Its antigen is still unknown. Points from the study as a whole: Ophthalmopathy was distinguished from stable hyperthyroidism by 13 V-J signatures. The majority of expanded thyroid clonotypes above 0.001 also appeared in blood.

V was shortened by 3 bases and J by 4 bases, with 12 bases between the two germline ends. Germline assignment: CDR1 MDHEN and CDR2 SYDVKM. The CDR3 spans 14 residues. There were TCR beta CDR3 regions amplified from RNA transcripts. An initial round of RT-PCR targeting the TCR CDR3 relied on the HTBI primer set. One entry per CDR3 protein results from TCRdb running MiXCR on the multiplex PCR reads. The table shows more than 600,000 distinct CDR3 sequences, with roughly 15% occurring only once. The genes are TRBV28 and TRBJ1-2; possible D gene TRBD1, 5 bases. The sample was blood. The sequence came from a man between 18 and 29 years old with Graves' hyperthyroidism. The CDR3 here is CASSLSREVYGYTF. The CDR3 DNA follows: TGTGCCAGCAGTTTGTCCAGGGAAGTCTATGGCTACACCTTC.